A single sample gave rise to the 7 T cell receptor beta chains below, sequenced in a study of T cells after somatic rescue of genetic block. Only in-frame clones appear in the TCRdb table, and some are missing; sequencing was by immunoSEQ multiplex PCR. The data show about 72,000 clones, with roughly 90% seen just once and approximately 2.9% held by the top ten. The sample taken for sequencing was peripheral blood mononuclear cells (PBMCs). Receptor source: a man aged 25 to 45.

The V call is TRBV2, the J call TRBJ1-5, with a possible D match to TRBD1 (6 bases). The germline CDR1 and CDR2 sequences are SNHLY and FYNNEI. The CDR3 is made up of 15 amino acids. The ends were cut back, 2 bases at V and 6 bases at J, with 14 bases in the middle. CDR3 nucleotides: TGTGCCAGCAGTGAAAAGGGCCAGGGGATTCAGCCCCAGCATTTT. It codes for CASSEKGQGIQPQHF.

This clone was recorded only once. This chain uses TRBV27 with TRBJ2-2; D ambiguous. CDR3 size: 12 residues. Looked up from germline, CDR1 is MNHEY and CDR2 is SMNVEV (reference sequence). V was trimmed by 5 bases and J by 9 bases, leaving 10 bases between them. CDR3 loop: CASSNQLRELFF. The DNA for the CDR3 is TGTGCCAGCAGTAATCAGCTGCGGGAGCTGTTTTTT.

This chain connects TRBV4-1 to TRBJ1-5; the D gene is possibly TRBD1 (5 bases). Germline V lookup: CDR1 MGHRA, CDR2 YSYEKL. Trimming left V 2 bases short and J 0 bases short, with 11 bases between. The CDR3 is 16 residues long. The CDR3 DNA is TGCGCCAGCAGCCAAAGGGGCGCAGGTAGCAATCAGCCCCAGCATTTT. This translates into CASSQRGAGSNQPQHF.

The chain combines TRBV19 with TRBJ1-3; no reliable D call. Germline CDR1 reads LNHDA; CDR2 reads SQIVND (reference sequence). V was pared by 2 bases and J by 0 bases, with 8 bases between. CDR3 length equals 15 residues. CDR3 loop: CASSITYLSGNTIYF. The DNA of the CDR3 is TGTGCCAGTAGTATAACCTACCTCTCTGGAAACACCATATATTTT.

The chain couples TRBV5-1 to TRBJ1-2; the D gene is possibly TRBD1 (5 bases). The V end was cut by 0 bases, the J end by 4 bases, with 10 bases between. Germline CDR1 SGHRS, CDR2 YFSETQ. This CDR3 has 14 amino acids. The CDR3 DNA follows: TGCGCCAGCAGCTTGGATGGGGGGGTCTATGGCTACACCTTC. This codes for CASSLDGGVYGYTF.

This rearrangement joins TRBV4-3 to TRBJ2-4; D is unresolved. Germline values: CDR1 LGHNA, CDR2 YSLEER. The CDR3 has 18 amino acids. V lost 3 bases to trimming and J lost 0 bases, with 18 bases between them. CDR3 residues: CASSQYTQGRLAKNIQYF. CDR3 DNA: TGCGCCAGCAGCCAGTACACCCAAGGCCGACTAGCCAAAAACATTCAGTACTTC.

The chain links TRBV28 to TRBJ1-2; D is uncertain. The CDR3 extends over 16 amino acids. CDR1 is MDHEN and CDR2 is SYDVKM in the germline V gene. Deletions cut 5 bases from V and 1 base from J, with 17 bases between. CDR3 protein: CASSLPTWDSNYGYTF. CDR3 sequence (DNA): TGTGCCAGCAGTCTGCCGACATGGGATAGTAACTATGGCTACACCTTC.